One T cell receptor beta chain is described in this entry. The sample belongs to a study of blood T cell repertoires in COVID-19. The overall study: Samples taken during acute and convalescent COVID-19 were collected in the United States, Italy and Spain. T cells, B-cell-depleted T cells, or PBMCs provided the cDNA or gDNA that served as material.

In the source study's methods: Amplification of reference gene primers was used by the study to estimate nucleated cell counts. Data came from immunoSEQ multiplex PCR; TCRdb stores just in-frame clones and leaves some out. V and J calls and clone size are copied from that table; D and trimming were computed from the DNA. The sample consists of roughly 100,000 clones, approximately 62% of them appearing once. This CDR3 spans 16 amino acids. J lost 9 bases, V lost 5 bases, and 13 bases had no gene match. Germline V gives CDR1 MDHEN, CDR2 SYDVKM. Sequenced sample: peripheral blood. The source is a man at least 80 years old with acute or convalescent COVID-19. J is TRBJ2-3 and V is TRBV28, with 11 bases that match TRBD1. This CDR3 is CASSLSGRTGGFTQYF. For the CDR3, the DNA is TGTGCCAGCAGTCTCTCCGGTAGGACAGGGGGCTTCACGCAGTATTTT.